A single sample is the source of the 2 T cell receptor beta chains below, sequenced in a study of spatial heterogeneity in lung cancer. TCRdb called the 5' RACE reads again in MiXCR, with one record for every CDR3 protein. This sample has tens of thousands of distinct CDR3 sequences; approximately 21% occur once, and the top ten carry around 6.6%. As to time point: sample taken at primary tumor resection. The sequenced material consisted of unsorted whole RNA from tumor, nontumor lung or frozen PBMC. This specimen was PBMCs, taken at surgery. The receptors derive from a male donor with early-stage non-small cell lung cancer.

This clonotype was counted a few times. The chain has TRBV7-6 and TRBJ1-2; D not certain. CDR1 is SGHVS, CDR2 FNYEAQ, per germline. This CDR3 is 15 amino acids long. Trimming took 0 bases from V and 5 from J, leaving 13 bases between them. The chain's CDR3 is CASSLAPGQVYGYTF. CDR3 DNA sequence: TGTGCCAGCAGCTTAGCGCCAGGTCAGGTTTATGGCTACACCTTC.

The chain has TRBV20-1 and TRBJ2-5, with D possibly matching TRBD1 (6 bases). The germline V and J ends were trimmed by 3 bases and 5 bases, with 10 bases remaining between them. CDR1 is DFQATT and CDR2 is SNEGSKA in the germline V gene (reference sequence). The CDR3 length is 12 residues. DNA for the CDR3: TGCAGTGCTAGTGGACAGCAGGAGACCCAGTACTTC. It is translated as CSASGQQETQYF.